The 16 T cell receptor beta chains reported below all come from one sample, sequenced in a study of blood T cell repertoires in COVID-19. The table came from immunoSEQ multiplex PCR; TCRdb's copy has only in-frame clones and leaves some out. The sample contains 250,000 to 400,000 clones, roughly 90% of which appear only once. Sequencing used peripheral blood. All receptors derive from a woman aged 25 to 39 with COVID-19, enrolled during active disease.

The rearrangement uses TRBV6-5 and TRBJ2-6; D possibly corresponds to TRBD2 (6 bases). The CDR3 covers 15 residues. Trimming removed 7 bases from V and 2 bases from J, with 12 bases in between. The germline V gene encodes CDR1 MNHEY and CDR2 SVGAGI. In DNA, the CDR3 is TGTGCCAGCAACAGAGGGGAGGCTGGGGCCAACGTCCTGACTTTC. Amino acids: CASNRGEAGANVLTF.

This clone was detected only once. The chain's CDR3 is CSVSKGQGITEAFF. CDR3 sequence (DNA): TGCAGCGTCTCTAAAGGACAGGGCATCACTGAAGCTTTCTTT. V and J are TRBV29-1 and TRBJ1-1; 8 nucleotides agree with TRBD1. This CDR3 is built from 14 residues. V gave up 6 bases and J gave up 4 bases; unmatched junction bases: 10. Germline CDR1 reads SQVTM; CDR2 reads ANQGSEA. The full variable domain, rest sourced from reference TRBV29-1 and TRBJ1-1, is SAVISQKPSRDICQRGTSLTIQCQVDSQVTMMFWYRQQPGQSLTLIATANQGSEATYESGFVIDKFPISRPNLTFSTLTVSNMSPEDSSIYLCSVSKGQGITEAFFGQGTRLTVV.

This chain links TRBV5-1 with TRBJ2-5, with TRBD1 matching 8 bases. The junction had 7 bases not matched to a gene; V was cut back by 4 bases and J by 5 bases. This CDR3 comprises 14 residues. Germline CDR1 is SGHRS and CDR2 is YFSETQ. The CDR3 reads CASSPDRARETQYF. The CDR3 DNA reads TGCGCCAGCAGCCCGGACAGGGCTAGGGAGACCCAGTACTTC. The full variable domain, rest sourced from reference TRBV5-1 and TRBJ2-5, is KAGVTQTPRYLIKTRGQQVTLSCSPISGHRSVSWYQQTPGQGLQFLFEYFSETQRNKGNFPGRFSGRQFSNSRSEMNVSTLELGDSALYLCASSPDRARETQYFGPGTRLLVL.

The chain has TRBV19 and TRBJ1-1; D remains unclear. Germline lookup yields CDR1 LNHDA and CDR2 SQIVND (reference sequence). The CDR3 runs 13 residues. The V end was cut by 7 bases, the J end by 1 base, with 10 bases between. The chain's CDR3 is CASTPGRNTEAFF. The CDR3 DNA reads TGTGCCAGTACCCCGGGGAGGAACACTGAAGCTTTCTTT.

CDR3 DNA: TGTGCCAGCAGCCCTAGTGGTGGGAGAGCCGGCGGGGAGCTGTTTTTT. Its protein product is CASSPSGGRAGGELFF. This chain connects TRBV13 to TRBJ2-2; tentatively, D is TRBD2 (5 bases). V was cut by 5 bases and J by 7 bases, with 20 bases left in between. CDR1 and CDR2 (germline): PRHDT, FYEKMQ (reference sequence). The CDR3 has 16 amino acids.

The chain carries TRBV9 and TRBJ1-3, with a tentative D call TRBD1 (5 bases). Germline assignment: CDR1 SGDLS and CDR2 YYNGEE. Trimming stripped 0 bases from V and 0 bases from J, with 7 bases between. This CDR3 spans 15 amino acids. In DNA form, the CDR3 reads TGTGCCAGCAGCGTAGCGGACATCTCTGGAAACACCATATATTTT. Protein: CASSVADISGNTIYF.

The chain is built from TRBV7-6 and TRBJ2-1; 7 nucleotides line up with TRBD2. The CDR3 totals 17 residues. Looked up from germline, CDR1 is SGHVS and CDR2 is FNYEAQ. The trim removed 1 base at V and 5 bases at J, leaving 11 bases unmatched. In nucleotides, the CDR3 is TGTGCCAGCAGCTTAGGAGCCCCGGGACTACCAAACAATGAGCAGTTCTTC. This translates into CASSLGAPGLPNNEQFF.

This chain uses TRBV7-8 with TRBJ2-1; possibly TRBD1 for D (5 bases). The CDR3 runs to 12 residues. The germline V gene encodes CDR1 SGHVS and CDR2 FQNEAQ. Trimming took off 5 bases at V and 15 bases at J, with 17 bases between the two ends. As DNA, the CDR3 is TGTGCCAGCAGCCAGGCCAGGACATCTCGGTTCTTC. It yields the protein CASSQARTSRFF.

Points on this clone: This CDR3 is also generated by other DNA sequences in the sample. V is TRBV19 and J is TRBJ2-7; 10 bases map to TRBD1. Per germline, CDR1 LNHDA and CDR2 SQIVND (reference sequence). V gave up 3 bases and J gave up 4 bases; unmatched junction bases: 0. The CDR3 is made up of 13 amino acids. CDR3 sequence (DNA): TGTGCCAGTAGTATGGGACAGGGGTACGAGCAGTACTTC. It specifies CASSMGQGYEQYF. Based on the CDR3 plus reference TRBV19 and TRBJ2-7, the full variable domain is DGGITQSPKYLFRKEGQNVTLSCEQNLNHDAMYWYRQDPGQGLRLIYYSQIVNDFQKGDIAEGYSVSREKKESFPLTVTSAQKNPTAFYLCASSMGQGYEQYFGPGTRLTVT.

This chain links TRBV28 with TRBJ1-1; TRBD1 matches at 8 bases. Unmatched junction bases numbered 7, after V lost 7 bases and J lost 0 bases. CDR3 length: 15 residues. Germline CDR1 and CDR2: MDHEN and SYDVKM. CDR3 nucleotides: TGTGCCAGCACCTCAACAGGGGGAATGAACACTGAAGCTTTCTTT. Translation: CASTSTGGMNTEAFF.

V and J are TRBV18 and TRBJ2-2, with D perhaps TRBD1 (5 bases). Trimming pared 1 base from V and 6 bases from J, leaving 12 bases between. The CDR3 covers 15 residues. CDR1 is KGHSH, CDR2 LQKENI, per germline. The DNA for the CDR3 is TGTGCCAGCTCACCACTGGCAGGGAAGGCCGGGGAGCTGTTTTTT. This sequence encodes CASSPLAGKAGELFF.

The rearrangement uses TRBV19 and TRBJ1-1; D call uncertain. The V gene's germline CDR1 is LNHDA and CDR2 SQIVND (reference sequence). The CDR3 is 15 amino acids. Trimming took 6 bases from V and 0 from J, leaving 14 bases between them. The CDR3 loop reads CASSWSADMNTEAFF. CDR3 coding DNA: TGTGCCAGTAGCTGGTCGGCAGACATGAACACTGAAGCTTTCTTT.

This chain joins TRBV11-2 and TRBJ1-6; 7 nucleotides align to TRBD1. This CDR3 is built from 15 residues. Germline trimming cut 4 bases from V and 5 bases from J; bases unmatched to any gene: 5. Germline CDR1 and CDR2: SGHAT and FQNNGV. The CDR3 DNA reads TGTGCCAGCAGCTCCGGGACAGCCGATAATTCACCCCTCCACTTT. Translated: CASSSGTADNSPLHF.

J is TRBJ2-7 and V is TRBV20-1; 9 bases align to TRBD2. This CDR3 has 14 residues. J lost 2 bases, V lost 3 bases, and 5 bases had no gene match. Germline-derived CDR1 and CDR2 are DFQATT and SNEGSKA (reference sequence). This chain's CDR3 is CSASWLAGTYEQYF. CDR3 bases: TGCAGTGCTAGTTGGCTAGCGGGAACCTACGAGCAGTACTTC.

This chain uses TRBV11-2 with TRBJ2-5, with TRBD1 matching over 8 bases. V dropped 5 bases and J dropped 1; count of bases not matched to a gene: 9. Germline lookup yields CDR1 SGHAT and CDR2 FQNNGV. CDR3 length: 16 amino acids. The CDR3 nucleotides are TGTGCCAGCAGCGGCCCGGGGACAGGTACCCAAGAGACCCAGTACTTC. Amino acids: CASSGPGTGTQETQYF.

As DNA, the CDR3 is TGTGCCAGTACCGACAATGGGGCAAGTAGCAATCAGCCCCAGCATTTT. This sequence encodes CASTDNGASSNQPQHF. The J gene is TRBJ1-5, the V gene TRBV19, with a possible D match to TRBD1 (5 bases). The CDR3 covers 16 residues. CDR1 and CDR2 (germline): LNHDA, SQIVND (reference sequence). The germline V and J ends were trimmed by 7 bases and 0 bases, with 16 bases remaining between them.